Following are 21 T cell receptor beta chains from one sample sequenced in a study of blood T cell repertoires in COVID-19. The table came from immunoSEQ multiplex PCR; TCRdb's copy has only in-frame clones and leaves some out. The sample contains 200,000 to 250,000 clones, about 78% of which appear only once. The sample comprised peripheral blood. The receptors here all came from a woman aged 70 to 79 with acute or convalescent COVID-19.

The rearrangement uses TRBV2 and TRBJ1-5, with D maybe TRBD1 (6 bases). Trimming shortened V by 4 bases and J by 4 bases, and 11 bases separated the two germline ends. The length of the CDR3 is 14 residues. CDR1 and CDR2 (germline): SNHLY, FYNNEI. The CDR3 sequence: CASSGDRRNQPQHF. The CDR3 region has the DNA TGTGCCAGCAGTGGCGACAGGCGTAATCAGCCCCAGCATTTT.

The V gene is TRBV2, the J gene TRBJ2-2, with D possibly matching TRBD2 (5 bases). The CDR3 consists of 14 residues. Trimming took 7 bases from V and 3 from J, leaving 12 bases between them. Germline-derived CDR1 and CDR2 are SNHLY and FYNNEI. This chain's CDR3 is CASTSGTYTGELFF. The DNA of the CDR3 is TGTGCCAGCACATCGGGAACTTACACCGGGGAGCTGTTTTTT.

The chain employs TRBV27 and TRBJ2-1; 7 bases agree with TRBD2. This CDR3 has 15 amino acids. V trimming: 5 bases; J trimming: 3 bases; junction bases outside the gene matches: 7. From germline, CDR1 is MNHEY and CDR2 SMNVEV (reference sequence). CDR3 sequence (DNA): TGTGCCAGCAGTACCTTAGCGGGTATCTACAATGAGCAGTTCTTC. Translated: CASSTLAGIYNEQFF.

The gene calls are TRBV27 and TRBJ1-2; D is possibly TRBD1 (5 bases). The V end was cut by 0 bases, the J end by 2 bases, with 10 bases between. The CDR3 runs 15 residues. Germline lookup yields CDR1 MNHEY and CDR2 SMNVEV (reference sequence). This chain's CDR3 is CASSLSTRGNYGYTF. Written as DNA, the CDR3 is TGTGCCAGCAGTTTATCGACCCGGGGGAACTATGGCTACACCTTC.

A note on this clone: It may be a read error: a sequence one base away is much more abundant. Other DNA variants within this sample encode the same CDR3. The gene calls are TRBV5-1 and TRBJ2-6, with TRBD2 as a possible D gene (6 bases). Germline V CDR1 and CDR2: SGHRS, YFSETQ. The CDR3 runs 15 residues. V was trimmed by 7 bases and J by 4 bases, leaving 15 bases between them. The DNA of the CDR3 is TGCGCCAGCCAAACCGGCGCGGGGGGGGCCAACGTCCTGACTTTC. The encoded protein is CASQTGAGGANVLTF.

The count of this clone is one. The V call is TRBV30, the J call TRBJ1-5, with D tentatively TRBD1 (6 bases). The germline V and J ends were trimmed by 2 bases and 4 bases, with 9 bases remaining between them. CDR3 length: 13 amino acids. The germline CDR1 and CDR2 sequences are GTSNPN and SVGIG (reference sequence). In DNA, the CDR3 is TGTGCCTGGAGTAGACAGGAGAATCAGCCCCAGCATTTT. It specifies CAWSRQENQPQHF.

The chain links TRBV2 to TRBJ2-3; D is possibly TRBD2 (6 bases). CDR3 length: 15 amino acids. From germline, CDR1 is SNHLY and CDR2 FYNNEI. The V end lost 4 bases, the J end lost 0 bases, and 11 bases lay between the germline ends. The CDR3 protein is CASSGGTLSTDTQYF. CDR3 DNA: TGTGCCAGCAGTGGCGGGACTCTGAGCACAGATACGCAGTATTTT.

The chain is built from TRBV11-3 and TRBJ2-1; weak D call: TRBD1 (6 bases). Germline V gives CDR1 SGHNT, CDR2 YENEEA. This CDR3 is 15 amino acids long. With 5 bases removed from V and 0 bases from J, the gap between germline ends came to 11 bases. In DNA, the CDR3 is TGTGCCAGCAGCCCCGGGACATTCTCCTACAATGAGCAGTTCTTC. Its translation: CASSPGTFSYNEQFF. Complete variable domain (other parts from reference TRBV11-3 and TRBJ2-1): EAGVVQSPRYKIIEKKQPVAFWCNPISGHNTLYWYLQNLGQGPELLIRYENEEAVDDSQLPKDRFSAERLKGVDSTLKIQPAELGDSAVYLCASSPGTFSYNEQFFGPGTRLTVL.

The chain employs TRBV13 and TRBJ2-5; D remains ambiguous. There are 11 residues in the CDR3. Germline loops: CDR1 PRHDT, CDR2 FYEKMQ (reference sequence). Trimming cost V 4 bases and J 5 bases, with 5 bases left between them. The CDR3 spells CASSSAETQYF. CDR3 nucleotides: TGTGCCAGCAGCTCAGCGGAGACCCAGTACTTC.

This chain connects TRBV5-4 to TRBJ2-7; TRBD2 matches 7 bases. Germline V gene lookup returns CDR1 SGHNT and CDR2 YYREEE (reference sequence). The CDR3 is made up of 16 amino acids. The ends lost 4 bases at V and 4 bases at J; junction bases unmatched: 14. CDR3 DNA: TGTGCCAGCAGCCAGGCCAGCAGCGGGATGAAGTACGAGCAGTACTTC. Translating it yields CASSQASSGMKYEQYF. The complete variable domain, with remaining parts taken from reference TRBV5-4 and TRBJ2-7, reads ETGVTQSPTHLIKTRGQQVTLRCSSQSGHNTVSWYQQALGQGPQFIFQYYREEENGRGNFPPRFSGLQFPNYSSELNVNALELDDSALYLCASSQASSGMKYEQYFGPGTRLTVT.

The chain links TRBV11-3 to TRBJ2-3, with 10 bases that match TRBD1. V was pared by 5 bases and J by 2 bases, with 10 bases of the junction left unmatched. This CDR3 is 17 amino acids long. CDR1 is SGHNT and CDR2 is YENEEA in the germline V gene. CDR3 nucleotide sequence: TGTGCCAGCAGCAACGGCCCGGGACAGGGGAACACAGATACGCAGTATTTT. Its translation is CASSNGPGQGNTDTQYF. Supplemented by reference TRBV11-3 and TRBJ2-3, the full variable domain reads EAGVVQSPRYKIIEKKQPVAFWCNPISGHNTLYWYLQNLGQGPELLIRYENEEAVDDSQLPKDRFSAERLKGVDSTLKIQPAELGDSAVYLCASSNGPGQGNTDTQYFGPGTRLTVL.

The chain couples TRBV5-1 to TRBJ1-3; 8 bases match TRBD1. Germline trimming cut 5 bases from V and 9 bases from J; bases unmatched to any gene: 13. Looked up from germline, CDR1 is SGHRS and CDR2 is YFSETQ. The CDR3 has 15 residues. For the CDR3, the DNA is TGCGCCAGCAGACTAATGACAGGGGCCCGAAGCACCATATATTTT. Protein: CASRLMTGARSTIYF.

This clone was recorded only once. The rearrangement links TRBV19 to TRBJ1-4; 8 bases fit TRBD1. This CDR3 is 16 amino acids long. Looked up from germline, CDR1 is LNHDA and CDR2 is SQIVND (reference sequence). V lost 9 bases and J lost 7; bases outside the gene matches: 16. CDR3 sequence reads: CARDRGTGGSCEKLFF. CDR3 nucleotides: TGTGCCAGAGACCGGGGTACAGGGGGATCTTGTGAAAAACTGTTTTTT. Looking up the rest from reference TRBV19 and TRBJ1-4 gives the full variable domain: DGGITQSPKYLFRKEGQNVTLSCEQNLNHDAMYWYRQDPGQGLRLIYYSQIVNDFQKGDIAEGYSVSREKKESFPLTVTSAQKNPTAFYLCARDRGTGGSCEKLFFGSGTQLSVL.

V gene TRBV30 combines with J gene TRBJ1-5; perhaps TRBD1 as D (6 bases). The ends were cut back, 5 bases at V and 6 bases at J, with 17 bases in the middle. CDR1 is GTSNPN, CDR2 SVGIG, per germline (reference sequence). The length of the CDR3 is 14 residues. The CDR3 sequence: CAWQQGKDGQPQHF. CDR3 in DNA: TGTGCCTGGCAACAGGGAAAAGATGGTCAGCCCCAGCATTTT.

The genes are TRBV5-5 and TRBJ2-7; 12 nucleotides line up with TRBD2. Germline CDR1 and CDR2: SGHKS and YYEKEE (reference sequence). Unmatched junction bases numbered 10, after V lost 0 bases and J lost 3 bases. The CDR3 consists of 18 residues. CDR3 DNA sequence: TGTGCCAGCAGCTTGGGAAGACTAGCGGGAGAATCCTTCTACGAGCAGTACTTC. Its protein product is CASSLGRLAGESFYEQYF. Supplemented by reference TRBV5-5 and TRBJ2-7, the full variable domain reads DAGVTQSPTHLIKTRGQQVTLRCSPISGHKSVSWYQQVLGQGPQFIFQYYEKEERGRGNFPDRFSARQFPNYSSELNVNALLLGDSALYLCASSLGRLAGESFYEQYFGPGTRLTVT.

The chain joins TRBV7-2 to TRBJ2-5, with 7 bases aligning to TRBD1. The CDR3 contains 15 residues. In germline, CDR1 is SGHTA, CDR2 FQGNSA. Trimming removed 0 bases from V and 5 bases from J; junction bases left unmatched: 6. The DNA of the CDR3 is TGTGCCAGCAGCTTAGCGCCGACAGGGCGGGAGACCCAGTACTTC. This encodes CASSLAPTGRETQYF.

The chain joins TRBV5-1 to TRBJ2-5; maybe TRBD2 (5 bases). This CDR3 has 14 amino acids. V was pared by 1 base and J by 0 bases, with 7 bases between. Germline V lookup: CDR1 SGHRS, CDR2 YFSETQ. CDR3 amino acids: CASSLPGNQETQYF. For the CDR3, the DNA is TGCGCCAGCAGCTTGCCGGGAAACCAAGAGACCCAGTACTTC.

This clone appeared a single time. J is TRBJ1-5 and V is TRBV7-8, with D uncertain. Per the germline V gene, CDR1 is SGHVS and CDR2 is FQNEAQ. The V end was cut by 2 bases, the J end by 2 bases, with 10 bases between. The CDR3 loop spans 15 amino acids. CDR3 sequence (DNA): TGTGCCAGCAGCTTATCTGAGTTGGGCAATCAGCCCCAGCATTTT. It is translated as CASSLSELGNQPQHF.

The chain combines TRBV6-5 with TRBJ2-1, with 9 bases aligning to TRBD1. The CDR3 extends over 16 amino acids. Germline V gene sequence: CDR1 MNHEY, CDR2 SVGAGI. With 2 bases clipped from V and 4 bases from J, the junction kept 6 bases outside the gene matches. Here the CDR3 reads CASSYAQGTGYNEQFF. The CDR3 DNA sequence: TGTGCCAGCAGTTACGCGCAGGGGACAGGGTACAATGAGCAGTTCTTC.

The rearrangement links TRBV2 to TRBJ1-2; D gene unclear. The germline CDR1 and CDR2 sequences are SNHLY and FYNNEI. The CDR3 spans 13 residues. The V end was cut by 6 bases, the J end by 8 bases, with 16 bases between. The CDR3 DNA follows: TGTGCCAGCAGCGACGCAGGATTGGGCGGCTACACCTTC. Translated: CASSDAGLGGYTF.

This sequence joins TRBV7-8 and TRBJ1-5, with 10 positions matching TRBD1. CDR3 length equals 17 residues. The V gene's germline CDR1 is SGHVS and CDR2 FQNEAQ. Germline trimming cut 1 base from V and 3 bases from J; bases unmatched to any gene: 6. In DNA form, the CDR3 reads TGTGCCAGCAGCTTAGAGGGACAGGGGCAGGACAATCAGCCCCAGCATTTT. The encoded protein is CASSLEGQGQDNQPQHF. Looking up the rest from reference TRBV7-8 and TRBJ1-5 gives the full variable domain: GAGVSQSPRYKVAKRGQDVALRCDPISGHVSLFWYQQALGQGPEFLTYFQNEAQLDKSGLPSDRFFAERPEGSVSTLKIQRTQQEDSAVYLCASSLEGQGQDNQPQHFGDGTRLSIL.